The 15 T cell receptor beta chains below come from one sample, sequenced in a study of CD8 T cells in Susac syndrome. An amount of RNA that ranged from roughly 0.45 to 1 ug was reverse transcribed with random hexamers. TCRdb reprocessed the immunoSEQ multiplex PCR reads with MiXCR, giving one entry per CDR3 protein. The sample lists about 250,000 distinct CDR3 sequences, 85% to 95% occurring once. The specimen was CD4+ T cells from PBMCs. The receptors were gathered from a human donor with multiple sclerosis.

CDR3 DNA: TGTGCCAGCAGCGGGGCTAGCAGAGAGACCCAGTACTTC. Translated: CASSGASRETQYF. The genes are TRBV3-1 and TRBJ2-5; either TRBD1 or TRBD2 may supply D (5 bases each). CDR3 size: 13 residues. Trimming cost V 5 bases and J 4 bases, with 11 bases left between them. Germline loops: CDR1 LGHDT, CDR2 YNNKEL (reference sequence).

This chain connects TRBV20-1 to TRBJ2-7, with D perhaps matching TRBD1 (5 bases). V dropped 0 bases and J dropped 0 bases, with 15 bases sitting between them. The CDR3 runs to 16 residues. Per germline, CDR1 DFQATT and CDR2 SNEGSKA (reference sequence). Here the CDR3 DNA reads TGCAGTGCTAGAGATCCCACAGGCCTGAGCTCCTACGAGCAGTACTTC. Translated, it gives CSARDPTGLSSYEQYF.

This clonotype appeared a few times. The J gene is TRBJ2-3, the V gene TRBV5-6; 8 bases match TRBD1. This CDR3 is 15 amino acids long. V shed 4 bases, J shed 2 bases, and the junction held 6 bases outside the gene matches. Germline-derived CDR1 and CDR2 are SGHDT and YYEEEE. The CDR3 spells CASSPGTGVTDTQYF. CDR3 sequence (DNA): TGTGCCAGCAGCCCCGGGACAGGCGTCACAGATACGCAGTATTTT.

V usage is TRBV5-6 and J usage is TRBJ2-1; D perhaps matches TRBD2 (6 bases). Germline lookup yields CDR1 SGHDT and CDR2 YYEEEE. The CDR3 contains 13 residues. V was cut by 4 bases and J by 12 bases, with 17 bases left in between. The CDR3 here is CASSIPGGSGQFF. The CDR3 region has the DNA TGTGCCAGCAGCATTCCAGGAGGGTCGGGGCAGTTCTTC.

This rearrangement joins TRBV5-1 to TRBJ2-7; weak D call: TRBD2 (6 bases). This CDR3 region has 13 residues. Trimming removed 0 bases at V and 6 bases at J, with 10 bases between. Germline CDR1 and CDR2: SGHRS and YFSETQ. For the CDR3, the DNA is TGCGCCAGCAGCTTGGACGTCGGGGGCGAGCAGTACGTC. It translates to CASSLDVGGEQYV.

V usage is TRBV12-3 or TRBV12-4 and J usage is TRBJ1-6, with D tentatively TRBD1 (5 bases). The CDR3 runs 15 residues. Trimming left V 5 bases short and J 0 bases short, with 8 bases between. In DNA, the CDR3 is TGTGCCAGCAGTCTAGGGGTCTCCTATAATTCACCCCTCCACTTT. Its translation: CASSLGVSYNSPLHF.

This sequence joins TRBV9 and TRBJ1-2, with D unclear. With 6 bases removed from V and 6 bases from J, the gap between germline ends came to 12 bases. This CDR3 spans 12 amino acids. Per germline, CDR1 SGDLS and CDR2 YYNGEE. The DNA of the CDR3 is TGTGCCAGCACTAAGGGAGACAATGGCTACACCTTC. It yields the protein CASTKGDNGYTF.

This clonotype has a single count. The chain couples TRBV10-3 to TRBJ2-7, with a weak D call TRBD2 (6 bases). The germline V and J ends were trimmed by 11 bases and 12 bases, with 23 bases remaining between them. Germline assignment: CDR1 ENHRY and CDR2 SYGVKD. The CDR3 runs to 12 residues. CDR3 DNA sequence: TGTGCCTCAGGAGGGGCTGGGGAGCGCAGGTACTTC. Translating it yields CASGGAGERRYF.

DNA for the CDR3: TGTGCCAGCAGCAATATCGAGATCGATTCACCCCTCCACTTT. This gives the protein CASSNIEIDSPLHF. The gene calls are TRBV28 and TRBJ1-6, with no clear D. The CDR3 is 14 residues long. The germline V gene has CDR1 MDHEN and CDR2 SYDVKM. V was cut by 6 bases and J by 8 bases, with 14 bases left in between.

The CDR3 DNA is TGTGCCAGCAGTCGAACCGGGACTAGCGGGAGGCTAAGCACAGATACGCAGTATTTT. Encoded protein: CASSRTGTSGRLSTDTQYF. The chain uses TRBV7-2 and TRBJ2-3; 15 positions match TRBD2. Unmatched junction bases numbered 10, after V lost 6 bases and J lost 0 bases. CDR3 size: 19 residues. Germline CDR1 SGHTA, CDR2 FQGNSA.

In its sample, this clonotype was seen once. CDR3 loop: CASSLDIGDTQYF. The CDR3 DNA follows: TGTGCCAGCAGCTTGGATATCGGAGATACGCAGTATTTT. This chain joins TRBV5-4 and TRBJ2-3, with D unclear. This CDR3 is 13 amino acids long. V was shortened by 0 bases and J by 5 bases, with 7 bases between the two germline ends. Per germline, CDR1 SGHNT and CDR2 YYREEE (reference sequence).

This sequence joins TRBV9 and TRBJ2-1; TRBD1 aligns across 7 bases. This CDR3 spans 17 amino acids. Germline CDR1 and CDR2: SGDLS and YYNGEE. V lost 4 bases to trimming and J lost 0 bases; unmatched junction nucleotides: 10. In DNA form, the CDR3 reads TGTGCCAGCAGCCCCAAGGGGGCTTCAAGCTCCTACAATGAGCAGTTCTTC. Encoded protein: CASSPKGASSSYNEQFF.

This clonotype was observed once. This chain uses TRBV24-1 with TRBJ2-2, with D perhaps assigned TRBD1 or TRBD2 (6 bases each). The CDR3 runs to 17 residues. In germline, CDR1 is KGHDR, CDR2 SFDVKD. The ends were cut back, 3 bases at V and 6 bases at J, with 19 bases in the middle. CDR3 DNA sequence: TGTGCCACCAGTGATGTCGTGGGGGGCGGGGTATCCGGGGAGCTGTTTTTT. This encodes CATSDVVGGGVSGELFF.

The CDR3 DNA reads as TGCAGCGCGGGGGAATCTGGGGCCAACGTCCTGACTTTC. This sequence encodes CSAGESGANVLTF. This chain uses TRBV29-1 with TRBJ2-6, with D perhaps TRBD2 (6 bases). Trimming left V 7 bases short and J 1 base short, with 8 bases between. The germline V gene has CDR1 SQVTM and CDR2 ANQGSEA. This CDR3 is built from 13 residues.

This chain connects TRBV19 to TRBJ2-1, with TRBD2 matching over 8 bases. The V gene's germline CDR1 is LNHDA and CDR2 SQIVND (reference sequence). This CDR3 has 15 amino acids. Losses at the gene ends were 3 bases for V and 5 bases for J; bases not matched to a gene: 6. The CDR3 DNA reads TGTGCCAGTAGTATCGGTAGCGGGGCCCACAATGAGCAGTTCTTC. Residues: CASSIGSGAHNEQFF.